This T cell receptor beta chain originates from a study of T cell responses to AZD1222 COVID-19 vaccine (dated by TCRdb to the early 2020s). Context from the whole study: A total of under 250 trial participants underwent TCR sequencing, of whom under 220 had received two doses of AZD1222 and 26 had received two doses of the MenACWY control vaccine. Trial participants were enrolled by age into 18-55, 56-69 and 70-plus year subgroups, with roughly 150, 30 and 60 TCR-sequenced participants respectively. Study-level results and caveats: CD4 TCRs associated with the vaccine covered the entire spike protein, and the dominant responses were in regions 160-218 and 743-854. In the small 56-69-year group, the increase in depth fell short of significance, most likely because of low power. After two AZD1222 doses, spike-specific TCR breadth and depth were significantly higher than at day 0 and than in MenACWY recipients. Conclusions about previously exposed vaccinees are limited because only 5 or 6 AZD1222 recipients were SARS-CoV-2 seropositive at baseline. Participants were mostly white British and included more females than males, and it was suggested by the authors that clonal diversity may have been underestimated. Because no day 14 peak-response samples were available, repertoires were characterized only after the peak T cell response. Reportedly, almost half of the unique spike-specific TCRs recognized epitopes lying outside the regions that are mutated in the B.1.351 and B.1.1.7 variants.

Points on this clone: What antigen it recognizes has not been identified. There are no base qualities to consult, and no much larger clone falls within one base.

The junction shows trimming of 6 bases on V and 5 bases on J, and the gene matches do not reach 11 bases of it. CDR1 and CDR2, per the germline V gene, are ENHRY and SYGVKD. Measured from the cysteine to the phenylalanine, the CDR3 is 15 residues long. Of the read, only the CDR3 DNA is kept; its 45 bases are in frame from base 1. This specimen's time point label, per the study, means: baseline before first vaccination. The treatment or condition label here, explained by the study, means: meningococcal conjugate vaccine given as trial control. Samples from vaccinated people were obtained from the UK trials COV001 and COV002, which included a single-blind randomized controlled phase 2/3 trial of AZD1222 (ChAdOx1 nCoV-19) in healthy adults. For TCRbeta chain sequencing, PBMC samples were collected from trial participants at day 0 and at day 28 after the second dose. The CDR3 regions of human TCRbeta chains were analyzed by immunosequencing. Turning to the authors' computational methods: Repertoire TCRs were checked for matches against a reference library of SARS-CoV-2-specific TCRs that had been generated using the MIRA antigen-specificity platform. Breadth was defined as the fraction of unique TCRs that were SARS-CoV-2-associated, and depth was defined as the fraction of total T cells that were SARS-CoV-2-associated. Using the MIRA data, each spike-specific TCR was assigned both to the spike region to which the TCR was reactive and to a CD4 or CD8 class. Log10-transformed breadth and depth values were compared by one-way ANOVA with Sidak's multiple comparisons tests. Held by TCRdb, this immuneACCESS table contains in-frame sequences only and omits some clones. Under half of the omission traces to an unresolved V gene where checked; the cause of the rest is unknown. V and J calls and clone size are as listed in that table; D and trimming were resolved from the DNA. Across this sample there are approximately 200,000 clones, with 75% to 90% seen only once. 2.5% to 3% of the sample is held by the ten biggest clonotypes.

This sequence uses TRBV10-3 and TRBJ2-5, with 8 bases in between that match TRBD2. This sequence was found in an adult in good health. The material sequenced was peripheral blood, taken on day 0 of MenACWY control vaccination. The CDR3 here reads CAISPEGTSGETQYF. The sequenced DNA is TGTGCCATCAGCCCGGAGGGAACTAGCGGCGAGACCCAGTACTTC.